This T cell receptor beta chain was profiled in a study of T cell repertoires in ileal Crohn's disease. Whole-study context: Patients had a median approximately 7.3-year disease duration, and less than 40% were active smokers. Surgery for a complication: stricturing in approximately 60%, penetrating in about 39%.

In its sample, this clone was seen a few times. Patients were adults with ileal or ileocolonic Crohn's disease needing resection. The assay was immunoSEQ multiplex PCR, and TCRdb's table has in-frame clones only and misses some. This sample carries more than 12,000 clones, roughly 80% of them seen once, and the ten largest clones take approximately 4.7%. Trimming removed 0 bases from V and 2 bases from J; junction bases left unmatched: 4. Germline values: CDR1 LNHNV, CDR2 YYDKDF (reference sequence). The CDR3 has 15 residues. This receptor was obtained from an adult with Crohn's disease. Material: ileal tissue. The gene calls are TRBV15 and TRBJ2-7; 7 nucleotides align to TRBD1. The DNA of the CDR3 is TGTGCCACCAGCAGAGATCGACAGGGACCCTACGAGCAGTACTTC. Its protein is CATSRDRQGPYEQYF.